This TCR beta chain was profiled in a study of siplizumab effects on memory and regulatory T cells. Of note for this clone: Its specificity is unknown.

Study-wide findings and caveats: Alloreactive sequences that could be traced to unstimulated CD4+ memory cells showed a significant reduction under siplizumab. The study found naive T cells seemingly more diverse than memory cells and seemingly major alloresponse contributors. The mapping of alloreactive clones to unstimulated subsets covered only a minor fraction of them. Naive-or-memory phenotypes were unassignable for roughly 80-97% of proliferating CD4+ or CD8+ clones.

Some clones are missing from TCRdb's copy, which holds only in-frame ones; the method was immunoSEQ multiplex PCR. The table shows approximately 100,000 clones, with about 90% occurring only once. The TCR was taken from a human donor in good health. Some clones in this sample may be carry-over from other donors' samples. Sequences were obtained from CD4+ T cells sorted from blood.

CDR3 sequence reads: CASSVDNTEAFF. In DNA form, the CDR3 reads TGTGCCAGCAGCGTAGATAACACTGAAGCTTTCTTT. The V call is TRBV9, the J call TRBJ1-1; no clear D gene. Germline V gives CDR1 SGDLS, CDR2 YYNGEE. The CDR3 has 12 amino acids. V gave up 0 bases and J gave up 2 bases, with 2 bases separating them.